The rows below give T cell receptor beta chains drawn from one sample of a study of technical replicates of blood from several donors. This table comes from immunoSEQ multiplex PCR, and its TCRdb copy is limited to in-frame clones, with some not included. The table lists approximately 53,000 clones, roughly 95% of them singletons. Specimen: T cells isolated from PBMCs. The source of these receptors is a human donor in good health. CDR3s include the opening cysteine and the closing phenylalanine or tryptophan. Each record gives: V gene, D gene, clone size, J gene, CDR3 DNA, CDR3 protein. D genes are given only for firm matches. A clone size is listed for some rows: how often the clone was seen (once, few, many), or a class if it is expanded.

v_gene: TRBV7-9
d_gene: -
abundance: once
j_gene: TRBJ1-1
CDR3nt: TGTGCCAGCAGCTTAGTTATAGCTATGAACACTGAAGCTTTCTTT
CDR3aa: CASSLVIAMNTEAFF

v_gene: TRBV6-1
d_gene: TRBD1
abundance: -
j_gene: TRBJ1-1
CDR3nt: TGTGCCAGCAGTGAAGGGACAGGGCCTGAAGCTTTCTTT
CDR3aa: CASSEGTGPEAFF

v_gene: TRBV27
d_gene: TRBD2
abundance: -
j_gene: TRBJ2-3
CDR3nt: TGTGCCAGCAGTTTAGAGGGAGGGCGAAGCACAGATACGCAGTATTTT
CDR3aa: CASSLEGGRSTDTQYF

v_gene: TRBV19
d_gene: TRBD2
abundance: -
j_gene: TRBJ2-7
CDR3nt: TGTGCCAGTAGTAGGGCGAGGGCGGGAGATGGCGAGCAGTACTTC
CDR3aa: CASSRARAGDGEQYF

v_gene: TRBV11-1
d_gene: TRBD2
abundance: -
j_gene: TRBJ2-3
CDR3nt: TGTGCCAGCAGCACTAGCGGCACAGATACGCAGTATTTT
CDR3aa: CASSTSGTDTQYF

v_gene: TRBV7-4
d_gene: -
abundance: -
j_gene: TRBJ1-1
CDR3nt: TGTGCCAGCAGCTTCGTTGACACTGAAGCTTTCTTT
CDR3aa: CASSFVDTEAFF

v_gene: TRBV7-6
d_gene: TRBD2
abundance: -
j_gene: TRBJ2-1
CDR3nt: TGTGCCAGCAGCTTGACTAGCGTACCAGAGCAGTTCTTC
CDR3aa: CASSLTSVPEQFF

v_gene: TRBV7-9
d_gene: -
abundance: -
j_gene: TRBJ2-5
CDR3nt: TGTGCCAGCAGCTTAGCGGCTTACAGGGTTACAGAGACCCAGTACTTC
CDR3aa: CASSLAAYRVTETQYF

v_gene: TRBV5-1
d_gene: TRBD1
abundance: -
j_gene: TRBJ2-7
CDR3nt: TGCGCCAGCAGCCCACCCCAAGAAAGACAGGGTCTAGACTTC
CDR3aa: CASSPPQERQGLDF

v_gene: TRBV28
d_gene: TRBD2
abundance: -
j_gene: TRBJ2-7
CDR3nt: TGTGCCAGCAGTTTGGGACTAGCCGAGCAGTACTTC
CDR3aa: CASSLGLAEQYF

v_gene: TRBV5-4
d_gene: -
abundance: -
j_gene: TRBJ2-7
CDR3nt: TGTGCCAGCAGCTTGGAGAGCTCCTACGAGCAGTACTTC
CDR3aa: CASSLESSYEQYF

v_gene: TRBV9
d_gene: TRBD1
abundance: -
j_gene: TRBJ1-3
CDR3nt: TGTGCCAGCAGCGCGGGACAGGGCTCTGGAAACACCATATATTTT
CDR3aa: CASSAGQGSGNTIYF

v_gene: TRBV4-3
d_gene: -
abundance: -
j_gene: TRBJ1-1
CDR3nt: TGCGCCAGCAGCCAAGTTGAGGGTCGCACTGAAGCTTTCTTT
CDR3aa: CASSQVEGRTEAFF

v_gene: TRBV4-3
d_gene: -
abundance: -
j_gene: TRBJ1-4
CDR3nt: TGCGCCAGCAGCCAAGATGTTCGTGAAAAACTGTTTTTT
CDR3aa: CASSQDVREKLFF

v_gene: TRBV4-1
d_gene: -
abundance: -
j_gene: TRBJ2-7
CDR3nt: TGCGCCAGCAGCCCTTCAGGTCTACTCATCTACGAGCAGTACTTC
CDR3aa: CASSPSGLLIYEQYF

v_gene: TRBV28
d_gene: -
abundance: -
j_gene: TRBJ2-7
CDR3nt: TGTGCCAGTGGACTTGGTTCCTACGAGCAGTACTTC
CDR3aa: CASGLGSYEQYF

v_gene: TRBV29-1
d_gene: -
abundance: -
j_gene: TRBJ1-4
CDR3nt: TGCAGCGCCCTGAGGGGAGGGGGAGAAAAACTGTTTTTT
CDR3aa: CSALRGGGEKLFF

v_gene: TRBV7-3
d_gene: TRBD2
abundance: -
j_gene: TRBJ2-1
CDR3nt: TGTGCCAGCAGCTACTTGACTAGCGGGACCTACAATGAGCAGTTCTTC
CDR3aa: CASSYLTSGTYNEQFF

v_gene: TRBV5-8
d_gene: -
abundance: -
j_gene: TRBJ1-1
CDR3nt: TGTGCCAGCAGTCAAGATCCACGGGGGAACACTGAAGCTTTCTTT
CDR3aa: CASSQDPRGNTEAFF

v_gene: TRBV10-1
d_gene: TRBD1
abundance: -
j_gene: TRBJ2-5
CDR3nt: TGCGCCAGCGGACAGGGGCCGGGGGAGACCCAGTACTTC
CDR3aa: CASGQGPGETQYF

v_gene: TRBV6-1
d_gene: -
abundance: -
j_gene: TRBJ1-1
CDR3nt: TGTGCCAGCAGTGAAGTCTCTAGGCAAACTGAAGCTTTCTTT
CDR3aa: CASSEVSRQTEAFF

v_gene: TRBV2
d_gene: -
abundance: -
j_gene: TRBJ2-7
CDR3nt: TGTGCCAGCAGTTGGGACTCCGAGGTTAATCGTCGCTCCTACGAGCAGTACTTC
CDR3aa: CASSWDSEVNRRSYEQYF

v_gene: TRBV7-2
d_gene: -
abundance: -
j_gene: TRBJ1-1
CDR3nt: TGTGCCAGCAGCTTAGCCCAAGTCAGAATGAACACTGAAGCTTTCTTT
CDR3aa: CASSLAQVRMNTEAFF

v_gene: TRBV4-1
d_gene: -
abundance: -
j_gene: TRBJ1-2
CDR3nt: TGCGCCAGCAGCCAAGCAGGGGACTATGGCTACACCTTC
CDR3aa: CASSQAGDYGYTF

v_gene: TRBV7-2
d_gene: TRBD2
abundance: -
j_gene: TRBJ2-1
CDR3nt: TGTGCCAGCACCCTAGCGGGAGGCGGTTGGAATGAGCAGTTCTTC
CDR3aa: CASTLAGGGWNEQFF

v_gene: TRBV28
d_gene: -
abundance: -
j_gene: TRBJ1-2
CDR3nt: TGTGCCAGCACCCTCCTCCCGACAGCCCACTATGGCTACACCTTC
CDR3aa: CASTLLPTAHYGYTF

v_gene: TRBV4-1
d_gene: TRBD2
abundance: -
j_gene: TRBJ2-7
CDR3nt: TGCGCCAGCAGCCAAGGACTAGCGGGTACCTCCTACGAGCAGTACTTC
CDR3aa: CASSQGLAGTSYEQYF

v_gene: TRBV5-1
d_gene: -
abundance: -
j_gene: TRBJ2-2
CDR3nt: TGCGCCAGCAGCTTGGGGGGGGTCGGCACCGGGGAGCTGTTTTTT
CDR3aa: CASSLGGVGTGELFF

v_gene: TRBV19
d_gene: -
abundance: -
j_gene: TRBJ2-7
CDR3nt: TGTGCCAGTAGTATAGACACGGGGACCTACGAGCAGTACTTC
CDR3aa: CASSIDTGTYEQYF